This T cell receptor (beta chain) was sequenced in a study of PD-1 blockade in classical Hodgkin lymphoma. Whole-study findings and limits: Baseline TCR diversity was reportedly lower in newly diagnosed patients than in healthy donors. It was reported as lower still in relapsed/refractory patients. Sources of repertoire differences remain undefined, possibly disease activity or prior therapy.

Method: immunoSEQ multiplex PCR; TCRdb's copy keeps in-frame clones and lacks some. The table lists 70,000 or so clones, roughly 92% of them singletons. CDR1 is SGHTA, CDR2 FQGNSA, per germline. This CDR3 has 16 amino acids. Trimming cost V 0 bases and J 1 base, with 9 bases left between them. Time point in this sample: newly diagnosed, previously untreated cHL patient sample. With respect to this clone: Its antigen is currently unknown.

Sequencing input: peripheral blood mononuclear cells (PBMCs). This chain uses TRBV7-2 with TRBJ2-2; perhaps TRBD1 as D (5 bases). This TCR came from a human donor with classical Hodgkin lymphoma. The DNA for the CDR3 is TGTGCCAGCAGCTTAGCGTCGACAGTGAACACCGGGGAGCTGTTTTTT. Protein: CASSLASTVNTGELFF.